Below, 25 T cell receptor beta chains from the same sample are listed, as sequenced in a study of beta chain features in type 1 diabetes. Regarding the study as a whole: Among all four CD4+ subsets, Type 1 diabetes patients had TCRB CDR3s that were moderately but significantly shorter.

Their antigens are not known. Sequenced material consisted of expressed TCRB transcripts (all of the isolated RNA was reverse transcribed). The data were produced by immunoSEQ multiplex PCR, yet TCRdb's version contains in-frame clones alone and is incomplete. The sample shows 200,000 to 250,000 clones, 16% of them seen only once. Sequenced sample: naive CD4+ T cells from blood. Every receptor here comes from a man aged 25 to 45 with type 1 diabetes.

The sample holds a few counts of this clone. This chain links TRBV28 with TRBJ1-3, with D hard to call. From germline, CDR1 is MDHEN and CDR2 SYDVKM. V was shortened by 4 bases and J by 6 bases, with 4 bases between the two germline ends. This CDR3 region has 11 residues. The CDR3 region is CASSYQNTIYF. CDR3 DNA: TGTGCCAGCAGTTACCAAAACACCATATATTTT.

CDR3 sequence (DNA): TGTGCCAGCAGCTTAACTAGCGGGGGTTACAATGAGCAGTTCTTC. Translating gives CASSLTSGGYNEQFF. The rearrangement links TRBV11-1 to TRBJ2-1; 11 bases line up with TRBD2. The CDR3 has 15 residues. The V and J ends lost 2 bases and 4 bases, in that order; junction bases with no gene match: 1. Germline-derived CDR1 and CDR2 are SGHAT and FQDESV (reference sequence).

The chain recombines TRBV19 with TRBJ2-1; the D call may be TRBD1 or TRBD2 (7 bases each). Between the trimmed V and J ends, which lost 7 bases and 5 bases, there was a span of 21 bases. The CDR3 is 16 amino acids. The germline CDR1 and CDR2 sequences are LNHDA and SQIVND (reference sequence). CDR3 DNA sequence: TGTGCCAGTATGGGACAGACGGGAGGTAGCAACAATGAGCAGTTCTTC. Encoded protein: CASMGQTGGSNNEQFF.

The chain employs TRBV7-8 and TRBJ2-1; 9 bases map to TRBD2. CDR1 SGHVS and CDR2 FQNEAQ come from the germline V gene. Trimming removed 3 bases from V and 5 bases from J; junction bases left unmatched: 2. The length of the CDR3 is 14 residues. CDR3 loop: CASSFGTSHNEQFF. The DNA for the CDR3 is TGTGCCAGCAGCTTCGGGACTAGCCACAATGAGCAGTTCTTC.

This clone was detected only a few times. The rearrangement links TRBV5-4 to TRBJ2-1; 13 bases are a match to TRBD2. After removal of 4 bases from V and 10 bases from J, the junction contained 8 bases not matched to a gene. Germline CDR1 reads SGHNT; CDR2 reads YYREEE (reference sequence). CDR3 length equals 15 residues. CDR3 in DNA: TGTGCCAGCAGCCCTGGGACTAGCGGGATTCGAGAGCAGTTCTTC. Translated: CASSPGTSGIREQFF.

The chain has TRBV23-1 and TRBJ2-3; D might be TRBD1 or TRBD2, each matching 5 bases. TRBV23-1 qualifies as an ORF whose function is uncertain. Trimming pared 3 bases from V and 3 bases from J, leaving 19 bases between. The CDR3 consists of 17 residues. CDR3 in amino acids: CASSHPRGYEGTDTQYF. CDR3 coding DNA: TGCGCCAGCAGTCACCCCCGGGGCTACGAAGGGACAGATACGCAGTATTTT.

Of note for this clone: The same CDR3 is also encoded by other DNA sequences in this sample. The rearrangement joins TRBV29-1 to TRBJ2-3, with D unclear. Germline V gives CDR1 SQVTM, CDR2 ANQGSEA. The V and J ends lost 4 bases and 6 bases respectively, with 5 bases between them. The CDR3 has 10 amino acids. In DNA form, the CDR3 reads TGCAGCGTTGCTGGTGATACGCAGTATTTT. It specifies CSVAGDTQYF.

The V gene is TRBV5-1, the J gene TRBJ2-3, with D unclear. The CDR3 is made up of 15 amino acids. Looked up from germline, CDR1 is SGHRS and CDR2 is YFSETQ. Trimming removed 2 bases at V and 0 bases at J, with 10 bases between. The CDR3 nucleotides read TGCGCCAGCAGCTTCGGACGTCCTAGCACAGATACGCAGTATTTT. Encoded protein: CASSFGRPSTDTQYF.

This clone was detected only a few times. The chain recombines TRBV2 with TRBJ2-3, with D unresolved. Germline V gene data show CDR1 as SNHLY and CDR2 as FYNNEI. There are 15 residues in the CDR3. The germline V and J ends were trimmed by 6 bases and 0 bases, with 13 bases remaining between them. The CDR3 DNA is TGTGCCAGCAGAGAGGCGGCCTCTAGCACAGATACGCAGTATTTT. Translating gives CASREAASSTDTQYF. Using reference TRBV2 and TRBJ2-3 for the parts outside the CDR3, the full variable domain is EPEVTQTPSHQVTQMGQEVILRCVPISNHLYFYWYRQILGQKVEFLVSFYNNEISEKSEIFDDQFSVERPDGSNFTLKIRSTKLEDSAMYFCASREAASSTDTQYFGPGTRLTVL.

V is TRBV15 and J is TRBJ1-4; D gene uncertain. The CDR3 is 16 amino acids. Looked up from germline, CDR1 is LNHNV and CDR2 is YYDKDF (reference sequence). V was clipped by 0 bases and J by 10 bases, with 18 bases between them. The CDR3 spells CATSRDWAPAGVKLFF. Here the CDR3 DNA reads TGTGCCACCAGCAGAGATTGGGCACCCGCCGGGGTAAAACTGTTTTTT.

This clone was found a few times. The chain links TRBV25-1 to TRBJ1-1; D unresolved. Trimming removed 8 bases from V and 0 bases from J, with 7 bases in between. The CDR3 extends over 12 amino acids. The germline V gene encodes CDR1 MGHDK and CDR2 SYGVNS. The CDR3 DNA follows: TGTGCCAGCGTGTCTCTGAACACTGAAGCTTTCTTT. Translating it yields CASVSLNTEAFF.

The sample holds a few counts of this clone. The rearrangement uses TRBV7-9 and TRBJ1-1, with D perhaps matching TRBD1 (5 bases). CDR1 and CDR2 from the germline V gene are SEHNR and FQNEAQ (reference sequence). V was pared by 3 bases and J by 7 bases, with 9 bases between. The CDR3 loop spans 12 amino acids. The CDR3: CASSLDTGEAFF. The CDR3 DNA sequence: TGTGCCAGCAGCTTGGATACAGGTGAAGCTTTCTTT.

Only a few counts were recorded for this clone. The chain carries TRBV29-1 and TRBJ1-5; a possible D gene is TRBD1 (5 bases). CDR1 and CDR2 (germline): SQVTM, ANQGSEA. The CDR3 runs to 13 residues. V lost 3 bases to trimming and J lost 6 bases, with 12 bases between them. The CDR3 is CSVEGGAGQPQHF. In DNA form, the CDR3 reads TGCAGCGTTGAGGGCGGGGCGGGTCAGCCCCAGCATTTT.

V is TRBV7-9 and J is TRBJ2-3; a possible D gene is TRBD2 (5 bases). The germline gives CDR1 SEHNR, CDR2 FQNEAQ (reference sequence). There are 14 residues in the CDR3. V lost 2 bases to trimming and J lost 3 bases, with 9 bases between them. CDR3 bases: TGTGCCAGCAGCTTAAGCGGCAGAACAGATACGCAGTATTTT. It is translated as CASSLSGRTDTQYF. Combining the CDR3 with reference TRBV7-9 and TRBJ2-3 gives the whole variable domain DTGVSQNPRHKITKRGQNVTFRCDPISEHNRLYWYRQTLGQGPEFLTYFQNEAQLEKSRLLSDRFSAERPKGSFSTLEIQRTEQGDSAMYLCASSLSGRTDTQYFGPGTRLTVL.

The chain has TRBV4-2 and TRBJ2-2; a possible D gene is TRBD1 (6 bases). This CDR3 has 16 amino acids. The germline gives CDR1 LGHNA, CDR2 YNFKEQ. Trimming took 1 base from V and 5 from J, leaving 14 bases between them. The CDR3 DNA reads TGTGCCAGCAGCCAAGGGATCGGGACACTGACCGGGGAGCTGTTTTTT. This codes for CASSQGIGTLTGELFF.

This clone has more than one count but fewer than ten. The chain is built from TRBV9 and TRBJ2-4; D is perhaps TRBD2 (6 bases). Trimming stripped 0 bases from V and 11 bases from J, with 12 bases between. Germline CDR1 is SGDLS and CDR2 is YYNGEE. CDR3 size: 13 residues. The CDR3 here is CASSVEGGGVQYF. Here the CDR3 DNA reads TGTGCCAGCAGCGTAGAGGGAGGTGGGGTTCAGTACTTC.

This sequence joins TRBV28 and TRBJ2-1; TRBD2 matches 10 bases. The germline V gene encodes CDR1 MDHEN and CDR2 SYDVKM. The CDR3 spans 17 residues. The ends lost 10 bases at V and 0 bases at J; junction bases unmatched: 12. The CDR3 DNA reads TGTGCCATAAGCGGGCTAGCGGGAGAAAGCTCCTACAATGAGCAGTTCTTC. Amino acids: CAISGLAGESSYNEQFF.

This clone occurred a few times. The CDR3 bases are TGTGCCAGCAGCTTGAGCTCGACCTACGAGCAGTACTTC. Translation: CASSLSSTYEQYF. The chain carries TRBV7-2 and TRBJ2-7; the D is unclear. Germline V gene data show CDR1 as SGHTA and CDR2 as FQGNSA. CDR3 size: 13 residues. The ends were cut back, 3 bases at V and 2 bases at J, with 8 bases in the middle.

This clone has only a few counts. V and J are TRBV7-9 and TRBJ2-1; 9 bases match TRBD1. The length of the CDR3 is 14 residues. Losses at the gene ends were 5 bases for V and 8 bases for J; bases not matched to a gene: 7. Germline assignment: CDR1 SEHNR and CDR2 FQNEAQ (reference sequence). CDR3 nucleotide sequence: TGTGCCAGCAGCGCCCGGACAGGGGAGGATGAGCAGTTCTTC. It is translated as CASSARTGEDEQFF.

The chain has TRBV6-6 and TRBJ2-4, with TRBD1 matching over 10 bases. The CDR3 length is 16 residues. With V trimmed by 2 bases and J by 6 bases, 7 bases remained unmatched. The germline gives CDR1 MNHNY, CDR2 SVGAGI (reference sequence). The CDR3 nucleotides read TGTGCCAGCAGTTACCCCCGGACAGGGGGTAGAAACATTCAGTACTTC. Translated: CASSYPRTGGRNIQYF.

This clone turned up a few times. The chain joins TRBV29-1 to TRBJ2-2; no clear D gene. Trimming cost V 7 bases and J 11 bases, with 17 bases left between them. The CDR3 length is 12 residues. Germline assignment: CDR1 SQVTM and CDR2 ANQGSEA. The DNA for the CDR3 is TGCAGCGGTGGCCTTAGCTTATCCGAGCTGTTTTTT. This sequence encodes CSGGLSLSELFF.

There are a few counts of this clone. The chain carries TRBV4-3 and TRBJ2-7; TRBD1 or TRBD2 may be the D gene (5 bases each). V was shortened by 4 bases and J by 6 bases, with 22 bases between the two germline ends. Germline values: CDR1 LGHNA, CDR2 YSLEER. The CDR3 runs to 16 residues. As DNA, the CDR3 is TGCGCCAGCAGCCGACAAGCCGGGACGGGCAACTTCGAGCAGTACTTC. It translates to CASSRQAGTGNFEQYF.

The chain has TRBV7-9 and TRBJ1-2, with a possible D match to TRBD1 (5 bases). Germline assignment: CDR1 SEHNR and CDR2 FQNEAQ (reference sequence). V lost 5 bases and J lost 11, with 21 bases in between. The CDR3 has 14 amino acids. DNA for the CDR3: TGTGCCAGCAGCATCACCGGGACGGCGAACGGTTACACCTTC. Protein product: CASSITGTANGYTF.

This clone was seen a few times. The chain employs TRBV29-1 and TRBJ2-7; perhaps TRBD1 as D (5 bases). The V end was cut by 4 bases, the J end by 2 bases, with 12 bases between. The CDR3 consists of 13 residues. Germline loops: CDR1 SQVTM, CDR2 ANQGSEA. CDR3 protein: CSVGGIGPYEQYF. DNA of the CDR3: TGCAGCGTTGGGGGCATCGGACCCTACGAGCAGTACTTC.

The V gene is TRBV7-9, the J gene TRBJ2-4, with TRBD2 identical over 7 bases. This CDR3 has 17 amino acids. With 4 bases clipped from V and 7 bases from J, the junction kept 16 bases outside the gene matches. Germline values: CDR1 SEHNR, CDR2 FQNEAQ (reference sequence). The CDR3 coding sequence is TGTGCCAGCAGCTCCGCTAGCGGCCTGGGGTTTGACAACATTCAGTACTTC. Its protein product is CASSSASGLGFDNIQYF. The entire variable domain, with the rest obtained from reference TRBV7-9 and TRBJ2-4, is as follows: DTGVSQNPRHKITKRGQNVTFRCDPISEHNRLYWYRQTLGQGPEFLTYFQNEAQLEKSRLLSDRFSAERPKGSFSTLEIQRTEQGDSAMYLCASSSASGLGFDNIQYFGAGTRLSVL.